The T cell receptor (beta chain) described here comes from a study of blood T cell repertoires in COVID-19. Study-level information: Sample material is recorded as cDNA or gDNA derived from T cells, B-cell-depleted T cells, or PBMCs.

J gave up 2 bases and V 0 bases, and 4 bases lay outside the gene matches. Germline CDR1 reads SGHTA; CDR2 reads FQGNSA. The CDR3 consists of 16 residues. Source study methods: Amplification from reference gene primers served as the basis for estimated nucleated cell counts. Data came from immunoSEQ multiplex PCR; TCRdb stores just in-frame clones and leaves some out. Clonal size and the V and J genes are those of that table, whereas D and trimming came from the DNA. The sample consists of 200,000 to 300,000 clones, around 83% of them appearing once. This clonotype originated in a man aged 25 to 40 who had recovered from COVID-19. Sequencing was done on a sample of peripheral blood. This chain uses TRBV7-2 with TRBJ2-5, with TRBD2 identical over 9 bases. The CDR3 spells CASSLAATSGQETQYF. CDR3 nucleotide sequence: TGTGCCAGCAGCTTAGCGGCGACTAGCGGACAAGAGACCCAGTACTTC.